This T cell receptor beta chain was obtained from a study of blood T cell repertoires in COVID-19. Study background: Samples came from the United States, Italy and Spain, spanning acute and convalescent COVID-19. The analysed material was cDNA or gDNA that came from T cells, B-cell-depleted T cells, or PBMCs.

Under the authors' procedure: From reference gene primer amplification, estimates of nucleated cell counts were derived. Clones were read by immunoSEQ multiplex PCR, and TCRdb kept only the in-frame ones, dropping some. That table furnishes V, J and clone size, whereas the DNA furnished D and trimming. This sample has just over 250,000 clones; approximately 87% occur once, and the top ten carry 2% to 2.5%. From germline, CDR1 is SGHTA and CDR2 FQGNSA. The CDR3 sequence is 13 residues long. The V end lost 5 bases, the J end lost 6 bases, and 12 bases lay between the germline ends. The receptor was derived from a woman between 45 and 65 years old with acute or convalescent COVID-19. What was sequenced was peripheral blood. This chain connects TRBV7-2 to TRBJ2-3; no clear D gene. The CDR3 loop is CASSPRWWDTQYF. The CDR3, as DNA: TGTGCCAGCAGCCCCCGGTGGTGGGATACGCAGTATTTT.